This passage covers 15 T cell receptor beta chains from one sample sequenced in a study of cytomegalovirus exposure and HLA in healthy donors. 60 Vbeta and 13 Jbeta primers were used in PCR. Assay: immunoSEQ multiplex PCR; the TCRdb copy retains only in-frame clones and omits some. The sample contains around 110,000 clones, around 60% of which appear only once. The material sequenced was PBMCs. The source of these receptors is a woman aged 40 to 55 in good health and CMV-seropositive.

This clone has just a few counts. V usage is TRBV4-3 and J usage is TRBJ2-6; a possible D gene is TRBD1 (6 bases). Germline lookup yields CDR1 LGHNA and CDR2 YSLEER. This CDR3 has 16 amino acids. V shed 4 bases and J shed 0 bases, with 10 bases lying between them. CDR3 sequence (DNA): TGCGCCAGCAGCCCGGGACACGGCTCTGGGGCCAACGTCCTGACTTTC. Translation gives CASSPGHGSGANVLTF.

The gene calls are TRBV9 and TRBJ2-7, with 9 positions matching TRBD1. The CDR3 consists of 15 residues. The ends lost 2 bases at V and 3 bases at J; junction bases unmatched: 6. Germline-derived CDR1 and CDR2 are SGDLS and YYNGEE. The CDR3 loop reads CASSVAGTGLYEQYF. The CDR3 bases are TGTGCCAGCAGCGTCGCCGGGACAGGGCTCTACGAGCAGTACTTC.

The CDR3 sequence is CASSLGGPQASKQYF. For the CDR3, the DNA is TGTGCCAGCAGTTTAGGGGGCCCCCAGGCCTCCAAGCAGTACTTC. The V gene is TRBV28, the J gene TRBJ2-5; D is possibly TRBD1 (6 bases). V lost 2 bases and J 11 bases, leaving 21 bases between the germline ends. The CDR3 is made up of 15 amino acids. Germline V gives CDR1 MDHEN, CDR2 SYDVKM.

The genes are TRBV25-1 and TRBJ1-1; D perhaps matches TRBD1 (5 bases). Germline-derived CDR1 and CDR2 are MGHDK and SYGVNS. This CDR3 spans 12 amino acids. V shed 3 bases and J shed 10 bases, with 12 bases lying between them. The CDR3 nucleotides read TGTGCCAGCAGTGACAGGGTATTAACAGCTTTCTTT. Translating gives CASSDRVLTAFF.

This clone was detected once. The chain joins TRBV6-1 to TRBJ2-1; 11 bases fit TRBD2. The CDR3 has 19 amino acids. V shed 4 bases and J 0 bases; nucleotides not matched to a gene: 11. The V gene's germline CDR1 is MNHNS and CDR2 SASEGT. The CDR3 sequence: CASSGKGLAAQSSYNEQFF. The CDR3 region has the DNA TGTGCCAGCAGTGGAAAGGGACTAGCGGCACAGAGCTCCTACAATGAGCAGTTCTTC.

The CDR3 spells CASSIGHNEQFF. The CDR3 DNA reads TGTGCCAGTAGTATTGGGCACAATGAGCAGTTCTTC. The rearrangement links TRBV19 to TRBJ2-1; D remains unclear. V was shortened by 3 bases and J by 5 bases, with 5 bases between the two germline ends. There are 12 residues in the CDR3. Looked up from germline, CDR1 is LNHDA and CDR2 is SQIVND (reference sequence).

The rearrangement uses TRBV29-1 and TRBJ2-1; D possibly corresponds to TRBD2 (6 bases). Trimming left V 0 bases short and J 6 bases short, with 12 bases between. This CDR3 contains 14 residues. The germline V gene encodes CDR1 SQVTM and CDR2 ANQGSEA. The CDR3 nucleotides are TGCAGCGTTGAAGACCCCCGGGAGATCAATGAGCAGTTCTTC. Its translation is CSVEDPREINEQFF.

V gene TRBV29-1 combines with J gene TRBJ1-1; 7 nucleotides agree with TRBD1. The CDR3 has 13 residues. Germline CDR1 is SQVTM and CDR2 is ANQGSEA. V lost 7 bases, J lost 3 bases, and 8 bases stayed unmatched. For the CDR3, the DNA is TGCAGCGCCCTCCGTGGACAGGACACTGAAGCTTTCTTT. Translation: CSALRGQDTEAFF.

This clone occurred once. V usage is TRBV6-5 and J usage is TRBJ2-7, with 8 bases that match TRBD1. CDR3 size: 16 residues. V dropped 2 bases and J dropped 3; count of bases not matched to a gene: 9. Germline V gene lookup returns CDR1 MNHEY and CDR2 SVGAGI. This CDR3 is CASSYLRQGKFYEQYF. The CDR3 bases are TGTGCCAGCAGTTACCTGCGACAGGGGAAGTTCTACGAGCAGTACTTC.

The gene calls are TRBV6-1 and TRBJ2-7; the D gene is possibly TRBD2 (5 bases). The CDR3 is made up of 14 amino acids. The V gene's germline CDR1 is MNHNS and CDR2 SASEGT. The V gene lost 6 bases and the J gene lost 2 bases, with 14 bases spanning the gap. The CDR3 loop reads CASSAEGAPYEQYF. CDR3 sequence (DNA): TGTGCCAGCAGCGCAGAGGGCGCACCCTACGAGCAGTACTTC.

The genes are TRBV19 and TRBJ2-1; 16 bases are a match to TRBD2. There are 19 residues in the CDR3. The germline gives CDR1 LNHDA, CDR2 SQIVND (reference sequence). After removal of 2 bases from V and 4 bases from J, the junction contained 8 bases not matched to a gene. For the CDR3, the DNA is TGTGCCAGTAGTATAAGTGGGACTAGCGGGAGGGGTTGGTACAATGAGCAGTTCTTC. Translating it yields CASSISGTSGRGWYNEQFF.

CDR3 sequence (DNA): TGTGCCAGCAGTGACAGCGGCAGATACACAGATACGCAGTATTTT. This codes for CASSDSGRYTDTQYF. The V gene is TRBV25-1, the J gene TRBJ2-3; perhaps TRBD2 as D (5 bases). The germline CDR1 and CDR2 sequences are MGHDK and SYGVNS. The CDR3 spans 15 residues. Deletions cut 3 bases from V and 2 bases from J, with 12 bases between.

The rearrangement joins TRBV5-5 to TRBJ1-5, with TRBD1 matching 7 bases. The CDR3 has 16 amino acids. The junction had 10 bases not matched to a gene; V was cut back by 0 bases and J by 7 bases. Germline CDR1 is SGHKS and CDR2 is YYEKEE (reference sequence). The CDR3 reads CASSLGTGAVGQPQHF. In DNA form, the CDR3 reads TGTGCCAGCAGCTTGGGTACAGGGGCCGTCGGGCAGCCCCAGCATTTT.

The gene calls are TRBV29-1 and TRBJ1-2; D might be TRBD1 (6 bases). CDR3 length: 13 amino acids. CDR1 and CDR2 (germline): SQVTM, ANQGSEA. The V end was cut by 6 bases, the J end by 8 bases, with 19 bases between. CDR3 bases: TGCAGCGTAGTAAGCCCAGGGGCTCACGGCTACACCTTC. It yields the protein CSVVSPGAHGYTF.

The chain is built from TRBV11-1 and TRBJ2-1, with a possible D match to TRBD2 (5 bases). The CDR3 runs to 17 residues. Trimming left V 2 bases short and J 0 bases short, with 14 bases between. The germline CDR1 and CDR2 sequences are SGHAT and FQDESV (reference sequence). The CDR3 reads CASSLFEGSSSYNEQFF. The CDR3 DNA is TGTGCCAGCAGCTTATTCGAGGGATCCAGCTCCTACAATGAGCAGTTCTTC.